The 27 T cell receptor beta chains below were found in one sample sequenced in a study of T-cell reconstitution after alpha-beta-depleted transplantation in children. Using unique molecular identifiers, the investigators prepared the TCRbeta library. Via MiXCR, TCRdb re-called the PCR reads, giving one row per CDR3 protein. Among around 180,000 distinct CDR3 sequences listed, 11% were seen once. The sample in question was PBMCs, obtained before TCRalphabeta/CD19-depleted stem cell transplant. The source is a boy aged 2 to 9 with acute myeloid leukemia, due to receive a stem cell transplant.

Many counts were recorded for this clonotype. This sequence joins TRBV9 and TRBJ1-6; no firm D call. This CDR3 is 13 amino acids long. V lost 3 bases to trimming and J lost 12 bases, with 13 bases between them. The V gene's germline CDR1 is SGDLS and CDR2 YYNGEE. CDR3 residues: CASSEAGTEPLHF. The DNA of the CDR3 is TGTGCCAGCAGCGAAGCGGGCACAGAACCCCTCCACTTT.

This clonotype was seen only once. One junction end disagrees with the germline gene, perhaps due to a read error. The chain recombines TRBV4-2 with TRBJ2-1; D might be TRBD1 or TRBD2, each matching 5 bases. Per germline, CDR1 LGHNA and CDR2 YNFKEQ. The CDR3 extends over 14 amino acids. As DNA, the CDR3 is TGTGCCAGGAGCCCCGGGCCCCTGGGGGATGAGCAGTTCTTC. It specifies CARSPGPLGDEQFF.

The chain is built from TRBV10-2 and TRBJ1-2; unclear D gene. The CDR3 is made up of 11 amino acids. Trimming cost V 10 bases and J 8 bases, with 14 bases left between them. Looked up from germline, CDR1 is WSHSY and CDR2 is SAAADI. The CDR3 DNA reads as TGCGCCACCGAGGAGGGAGACGGCTACACCTTC. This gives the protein CATEEGDGYTF.

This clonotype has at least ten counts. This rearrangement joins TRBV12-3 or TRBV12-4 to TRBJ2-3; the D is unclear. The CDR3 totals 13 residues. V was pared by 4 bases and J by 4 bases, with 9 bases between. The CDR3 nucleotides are TGTGCCAGCAGTTGGAGAGGTGCAGATACGCAGTATTTT. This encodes CASSWRGADTQYF.

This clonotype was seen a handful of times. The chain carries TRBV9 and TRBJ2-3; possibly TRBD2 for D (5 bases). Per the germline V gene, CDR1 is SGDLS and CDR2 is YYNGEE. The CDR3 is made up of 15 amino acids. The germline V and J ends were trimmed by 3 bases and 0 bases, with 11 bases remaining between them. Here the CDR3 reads CASSATGFSTDTQYF. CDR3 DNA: TGTGCCAGCAGCGCGACGGGATTTAGCACAGATACGCAGTATTTT. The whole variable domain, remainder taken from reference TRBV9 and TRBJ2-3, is DSGVTQTPKHLITATGQRVTLRCSPRSGDLSVYWYQQSLDQGLQFLIQYYNGEERAKGNILERFSAQQFPDLHSELNLSSLELGDSALYFCASSATGFSTDTQYFGPGTRLTVL.

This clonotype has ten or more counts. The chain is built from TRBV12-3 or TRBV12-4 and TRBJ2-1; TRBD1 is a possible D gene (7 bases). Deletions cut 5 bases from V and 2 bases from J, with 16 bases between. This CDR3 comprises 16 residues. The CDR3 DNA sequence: TGTGCCAGCAGTCCTCGGCGGGACAGAACCTACAATGAGCAGTTCTTC. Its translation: CASSPRRDRTYNEQFF.

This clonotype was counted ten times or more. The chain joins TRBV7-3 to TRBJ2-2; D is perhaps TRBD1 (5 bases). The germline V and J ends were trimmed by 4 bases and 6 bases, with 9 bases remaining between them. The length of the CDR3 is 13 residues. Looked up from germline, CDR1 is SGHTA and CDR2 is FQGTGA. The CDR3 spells CASSSIGAGELFF. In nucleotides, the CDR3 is TGTGCCAGCAGCTCGATAGGGGCCGGGGAGCTGTTTTTT.

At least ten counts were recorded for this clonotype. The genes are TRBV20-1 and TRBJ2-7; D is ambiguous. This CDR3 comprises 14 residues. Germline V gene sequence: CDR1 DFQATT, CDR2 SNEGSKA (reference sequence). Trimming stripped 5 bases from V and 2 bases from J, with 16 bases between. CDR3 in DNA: TGCAGTGCTCGGACCCCTCTTACGGCCTACGAGCAGTACTTC. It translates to CSARTPLTAYEQYF.

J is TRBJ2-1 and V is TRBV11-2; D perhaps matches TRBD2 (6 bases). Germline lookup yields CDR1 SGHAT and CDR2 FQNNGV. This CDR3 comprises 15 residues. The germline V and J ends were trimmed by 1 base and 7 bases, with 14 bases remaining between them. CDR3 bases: TGTGCCAGCAGCTTAGTCTCGGCAGGGAGGAATGAGCAGTTCTTC. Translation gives CASSLVSAGRNEQFF.

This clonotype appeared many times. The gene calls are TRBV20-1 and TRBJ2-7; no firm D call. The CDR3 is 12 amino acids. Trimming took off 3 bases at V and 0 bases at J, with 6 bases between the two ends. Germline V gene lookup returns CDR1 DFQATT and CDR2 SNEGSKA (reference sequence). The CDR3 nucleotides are TGCAGTGCTAGGGTGAACTCCTACGAGCAGTACGTC. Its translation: CSARVNSYEQYV.

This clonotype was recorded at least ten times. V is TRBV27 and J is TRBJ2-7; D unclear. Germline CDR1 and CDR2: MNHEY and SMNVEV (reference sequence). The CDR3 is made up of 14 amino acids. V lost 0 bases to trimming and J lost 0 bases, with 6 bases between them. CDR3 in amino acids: CASSLSTDSYEQYF. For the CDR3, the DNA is TGTGCCAGCAGTTTATCGACGGACTCCTACGAGCAGTACTTC.

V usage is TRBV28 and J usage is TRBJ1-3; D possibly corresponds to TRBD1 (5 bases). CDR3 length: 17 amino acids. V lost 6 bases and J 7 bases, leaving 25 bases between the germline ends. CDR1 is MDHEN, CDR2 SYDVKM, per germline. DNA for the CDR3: TGTGCCAGCAGCCATCTGCCGGGCCGAGGGGAGTGGAACACCATATATTTT. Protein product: CASSHLPGRGEWNTIYF. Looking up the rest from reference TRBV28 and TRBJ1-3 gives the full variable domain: DVKVTQSSRYLVKRTGEKVFLECVQDMDHENMFWYRQDPGLGLRLIYFSYDVKMKEKGDIPEGYSVSREKKERFSLILESASTNQTSMYLCASSHLPGRGEWNTIYFGEGSWLTVV.

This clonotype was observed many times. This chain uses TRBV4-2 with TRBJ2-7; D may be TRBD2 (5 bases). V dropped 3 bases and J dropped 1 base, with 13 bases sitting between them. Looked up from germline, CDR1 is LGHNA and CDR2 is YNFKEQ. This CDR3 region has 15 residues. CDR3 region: CASSQMREKSYEQYF. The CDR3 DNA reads TGTGCCAGCAGCCAGATGAGGGAGAAATCCTACGAGCAGTACTTC.

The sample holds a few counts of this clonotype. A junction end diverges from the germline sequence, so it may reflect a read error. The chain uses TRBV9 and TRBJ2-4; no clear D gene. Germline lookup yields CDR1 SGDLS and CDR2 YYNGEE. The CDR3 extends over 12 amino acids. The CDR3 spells CASSPTRTPWAF. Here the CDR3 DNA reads TGTGCCAGCAGCCCAACCCGGACGCCCTGGGCCTTC.

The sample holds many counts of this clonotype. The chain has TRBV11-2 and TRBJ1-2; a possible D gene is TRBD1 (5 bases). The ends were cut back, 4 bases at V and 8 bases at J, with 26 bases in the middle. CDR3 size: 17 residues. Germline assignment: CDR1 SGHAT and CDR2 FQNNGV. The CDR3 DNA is TGTGCCAGCAGCTCAACCCGAGGGGCCCGGCCTATTATGGGCTACACCTTC. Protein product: CASSSTRGARPIMGYTF.

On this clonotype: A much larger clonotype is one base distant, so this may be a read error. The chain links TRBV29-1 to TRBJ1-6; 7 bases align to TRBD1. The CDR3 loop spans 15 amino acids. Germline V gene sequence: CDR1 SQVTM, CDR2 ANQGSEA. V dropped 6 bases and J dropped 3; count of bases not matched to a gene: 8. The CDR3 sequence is CSVRTGVGYNSPLHF. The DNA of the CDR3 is TGCAGCGTCCGAACAGGGGTTGGCTATAATTCACCCCTCCACTTT.

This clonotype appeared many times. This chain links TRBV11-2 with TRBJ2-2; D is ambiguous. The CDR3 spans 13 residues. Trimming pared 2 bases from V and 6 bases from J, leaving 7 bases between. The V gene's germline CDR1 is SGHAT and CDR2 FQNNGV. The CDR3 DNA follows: TGTGCCAGCAGCTTAAATCTCGCCGGGGAGCTGTTTTTT. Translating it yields CASSLNLAGELFF.

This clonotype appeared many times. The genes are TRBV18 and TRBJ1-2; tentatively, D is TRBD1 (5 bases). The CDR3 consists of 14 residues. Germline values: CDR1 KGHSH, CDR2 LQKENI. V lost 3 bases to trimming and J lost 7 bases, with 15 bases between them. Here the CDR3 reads CASSPPGGGAGYTF. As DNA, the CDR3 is TGTGCCAGCTCACCCCCTGGGGGGGGAGCTGGCTACACCTTC.

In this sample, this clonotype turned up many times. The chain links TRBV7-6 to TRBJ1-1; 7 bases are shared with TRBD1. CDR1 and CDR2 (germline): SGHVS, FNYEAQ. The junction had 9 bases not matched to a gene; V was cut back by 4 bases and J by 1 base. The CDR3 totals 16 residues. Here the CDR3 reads CASSSIDRDRNTEAFF. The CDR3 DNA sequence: TGTGCCAGCAGCTCCATCGACAGGGACCGGAACACTGAAGCTTTCTTT.

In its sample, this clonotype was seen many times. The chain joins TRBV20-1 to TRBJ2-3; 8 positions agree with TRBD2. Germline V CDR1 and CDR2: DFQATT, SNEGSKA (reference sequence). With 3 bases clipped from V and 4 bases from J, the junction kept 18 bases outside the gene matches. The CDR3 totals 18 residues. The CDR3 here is CSASPGLAGTSVADTQYF. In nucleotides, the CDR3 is TGCAGTGCTAGCCCGGGACTCGCCGGGACTAGTGTCGCAGATACGCAGTATTTT.

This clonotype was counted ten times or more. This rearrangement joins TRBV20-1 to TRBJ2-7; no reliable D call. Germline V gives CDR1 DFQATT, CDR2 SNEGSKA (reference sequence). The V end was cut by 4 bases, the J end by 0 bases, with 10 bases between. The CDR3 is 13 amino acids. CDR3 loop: CSAISRSSYEQYV. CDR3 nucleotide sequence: TGCAGTGCTATCTCCAGGAGCTCCTACGAGCAGTACGTC.

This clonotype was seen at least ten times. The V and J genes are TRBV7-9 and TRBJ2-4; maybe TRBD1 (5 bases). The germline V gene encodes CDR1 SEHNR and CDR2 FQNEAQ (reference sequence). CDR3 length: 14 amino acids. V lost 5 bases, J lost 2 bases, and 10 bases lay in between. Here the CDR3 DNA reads TGTGCCAGCAGCCCCAGGGTGTCCAAAAACATTCAGTACTTC. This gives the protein CASSPRVSKNIQYF.

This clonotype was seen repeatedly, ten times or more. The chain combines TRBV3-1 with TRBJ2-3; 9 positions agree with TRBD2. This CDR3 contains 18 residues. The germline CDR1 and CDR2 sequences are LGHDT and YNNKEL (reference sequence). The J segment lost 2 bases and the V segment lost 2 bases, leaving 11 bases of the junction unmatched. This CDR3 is CASSQRRGGVLHTDTQYF. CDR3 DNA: TGTGCCAGCAGCCAAAGGCGGGGGGGCGTGTTACACACAGATACGCAGTATTTT.

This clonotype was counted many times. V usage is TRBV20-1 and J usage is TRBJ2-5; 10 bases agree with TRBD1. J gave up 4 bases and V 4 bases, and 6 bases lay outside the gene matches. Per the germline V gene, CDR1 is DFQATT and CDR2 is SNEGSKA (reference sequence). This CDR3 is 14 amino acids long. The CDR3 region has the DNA TGCAGTGCTACCCGGGACAGGGGTGCAGAGACCCAGTACTTC. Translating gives CSATRDRGAETQYF.

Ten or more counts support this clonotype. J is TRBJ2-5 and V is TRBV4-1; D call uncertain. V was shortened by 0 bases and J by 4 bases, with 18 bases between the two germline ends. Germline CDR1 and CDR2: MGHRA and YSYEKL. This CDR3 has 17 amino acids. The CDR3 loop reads CASSQESYRVSTETQYF. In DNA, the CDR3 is TGCGCCAGCAGCCAAGAGTCATACCGAGTAAGCACAGAGACCCAGTACTTC.

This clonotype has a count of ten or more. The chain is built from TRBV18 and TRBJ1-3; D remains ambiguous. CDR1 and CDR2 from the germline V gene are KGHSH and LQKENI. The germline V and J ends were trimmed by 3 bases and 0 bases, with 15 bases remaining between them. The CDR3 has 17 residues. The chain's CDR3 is CASSPLQVRNSGNTIYF. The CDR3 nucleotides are TGTGCCAGCTCACCTCTGCAGGTCCGCAACTCTGGAAACACCATATATTTT.

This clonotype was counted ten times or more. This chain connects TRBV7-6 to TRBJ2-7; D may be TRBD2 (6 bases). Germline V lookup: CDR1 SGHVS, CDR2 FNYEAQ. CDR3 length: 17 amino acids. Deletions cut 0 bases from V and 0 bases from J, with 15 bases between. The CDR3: CASSLAPPGTASYEQYF. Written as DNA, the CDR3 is TGTGCCAGCAGCTTAGCCCCACCCGGGACTGCCTCCTACGAGCAGTACTTC.